This is a list of T cell receptor beta chains from one sample in a study of blood T cell repertoires in COVID-19. TCRdb's copy holds only in-frame clones and misses some; the assay was immunoSEQ multiplex PCR. The sample records some 200,000 clones, around 82% being singletons. The sample was peripheral blood. These receptor sequences come from a human donor in a cohort sampled during active COVID-19. CDR3s include the opening cysteine and the closing phenylalanine or tryptophan. Fields, in order: J gene, clone size, D gene, V gene, CDR3 DNA, CDR3 protein. The D gene is left open where the match is weak. A clone size is listed for some rows: how often the clone was seen (once, few, many), or a class if it is expanded.

>TRBJ1-6|few|TRBD1|TRBV18
TGTGCCAGCTCATTGCGACAGGGGTCTGGGTCACCCCTCCACTTT
CASSLRQGSGSPLHF
>TRBJ2-5|-|-|TRBV5-1
TGCGCCAGCAGCTTGGCCTGGGGGGGCGCGGAAGAGACCCAGTACTTC
CASSLAWGGAEETQYF
>TRBJ2-5|-|TRBD1|TRBV12-3/TRBV12-4
TGTGCCAGCAGGGCGACAGGGGGGAAGACCCAGTACTTC
CASRATGGKTQYF
>TRBJ1-5|-|-|TRBV6-2/TRBV6-3
TGTGCCAGCAGTCCACGAACCTGGGGGGGTAGCAATCAGCCCCAGCATTTT
CASSPRTWGGSNQPQHF
>TRBJ1-4|-|-|TRBV5-1
TGCGCCAGCAGCTTGCGGGAAACTTCTAATGAAAAACTGTTTTTT
CASSLRETSNEKLFF
>TRBJ2-5|-|TRBD2|TRBV19
TGTGCCAGTAGGTCGGGACTAGCGGGAGGAGAGACCCAGTACTTC
CASRSGLAGGETQYF
>TRBJ2-1|-|TRBD2|TRBV18
TGTGCCAGCTCACCACTGACTAGCGGGTCGGGTGAGCAGTTCTTC
CASSPLTSGSGEQFF
>TRBJ2-2|-|-|TRBV7-2
TGTGCCAGCAGCTTAGCGCCCCTAAAGAACACCGGGGAGCTGTTTTTT
CASSLAPLKNTGELFF
>TRBJ2-7|-|-|TRBV7-2
TGTGCCAGCAGCTTAAACCCGGGGAGCTCCTACGAGCAGTACTTC
CASSLNPGSSYEQYF
>TRBJ2-7|-|TRBD1|TRBV5-1
TGCGCCAGCAGCCCGGACAGGGGGCTTGATGAGCAGTACTTC
CASSPDRGLDEQYF
>TRBJ1-2|-|-|TRBV14
TGTGCCAGCAGCCATGGGGGCAGGACCAACTATGGCTACACCTTC
CASSHGGRTNYGYTF
>TRBJ1-2|-|-|TRBV5-4
TGTGCCAGCAGCGGAGGTCTTGGCTATGGCTACACCTTC
CASSGGLGYGYTF
>TRBJ1-2|-|-|TRBV28
TGTGCCAGCAGTCTCCGTTATGGCTACACCTTC
CASSLRYGYTF
>TRBJ2-1|-|-|TRBV5-8
TGTGCCAGCAGCCCGGGGGTCTACAATGAGCAGTTCTTC
CASSPGVYNEQFF
>TRBJ2-6|-|-|TRBV24-1
TGTGCCACCAGTGATCCCCGGACAGAGGCTGGGGCCAACGTCCTGACTTTC
CATSDPRTEAGANVLTF
>TRBJ2-7|-|TRBD1|TRBV29-1
TGCAGCGTTGAGGGACAGGGGGCGGCCGAGCAGTACTTC
CSVEGQGAAEQYF
>TRBJ1-6|-|-|TRBV2
TGTGCCAGCGGGGGGGACCAGCCCCTCCACTTT
CASGGDQPLHF
>TRBJ1-1|-|-|TRBV2
TGTGCCAGCAGATGGTTGGCGTTGACCGGAGACACTGAAGCTTTCTTT
CASRWLALTGDTEAFF
>TRBJ2-7|-|TRBD1|TRBV7-9
TGTGCCAGCAGCCCAGGGGGACAGTCCTACGAGCAGTACTTC
CASSPGGQSYEQYF
>TRBJ2-2|-|-|TRBV28
TGTGCCAGCCGGACAGATGCGAACACCGGGGAGCTGTTTTTT
CASRTDANTGELFF
>TRBJ1-5|-|-|TRBV7-9
TGTGCCAGCAGCCAAACCGGTCAGCCCCAGCATTTT
CASSQTGQPQHF
>TRBJ1-1|-|-|TRBV18
TGTGCCAGCTCACCACCGGTGAAGAAGCATACTGAAGCTTTCTTT
CASSPPVKKHTEAFF
>TRBJ2-5|once|-|TRBV11-3
TGTGCCAGCAGCTTAGGAGGTCAGGAGACCCAGTACTTC
CASSLGGQETQYF
>TRBJ2-5|once|TRBD1|TRBV4-2
TGTGCCAGCAGACGTTCAGGGGGTCAAGAGACCCAGTACTTC
CASRRSGGQETQYF
>TRBJ2-5|few|-|TRBV19
TGTGCCAGTAGTGCCACCCACTATAACCAAGAGACCCAGTACTTC
CASSATHYNQETQYF
>TRBJ1-1|once|-|TRBV18
TGTGCAACTGGGGCGCTCATGAACACTGAAGCTTTCTTT
CATGALMNTEAFF
>TRBJ1-4|-|-|TRBV6-5
TGTGCCAGCAACCTCGGGACAGAAAAACTGTTTTTT
CASNLGTEKLFF
>TRBJ2-3|-|-|TRBV14
TGTGCCAGCAGCCAAGGGCTAGCTGTTAGAGATACGCAGTATTTT
CASSQGLAVRDTQYF
>TRBJ2-1|-|-|TRBV18
TGTGCCAGCTCACCCCAGGAGGGGAAGTTTAATGAGCAGTTCTTC
CASSPQEGKFNEQFF
>TRBJ2-2|-|TRBD2|TRBV14
TGTGCCAGCAGCCAAAGGCGGGAGTATGCCGGGGAGCTGTTTTTT
CASSQRREYAGELFF
>TRBJ1-4|-|-|TRBV18
TGTGCCAGCTCACTAGGGCGATCGGAGGGTGAAAAACTGTTTTTT
CASSLGRSEGEKLFF
>TRBJ1-6|few|-|TRBV6-5
TGTGCCAGCAGTTACTCGACCGGGAATTCACCCCTCCACTTT
CASSYSTGNSPLHF
>TRBJ2-2|-|TRBD1|TRBV14
TGTGCCAGCAGCCAAGATCTATGGGGACAGGCCACCGGGGAGCTGTTTTTT
CASSQDLWGQATGELFF
>TRBJ1-4|-|TRBD1|TRBV9
TGTGCCAGCAGCGACCACCCGGACAGGGGGCAAGCTTTTTTT
CASSDHPDRGQAFF
>TRBJ2-3|-|-|TRBV24-1
TGTGCCACCAGTGATCCCGGACACGATAGCACAGATACGCAGTATTTT
CATSDPGHDSTDTQYF
>TRBJ2-3|-|TRBD2|TRBV24-1
TGTGCCACCAGTGACTCGGGACTAGCGAAAGATACGCAGTATTTT
CATSDSGLAKDTQYF
>TRBJ1-1|-|-|TRBV23-1
TGCGCCAGCAGTCAACGACCCGGGGATGAAGCTTTCTTT
CASSQRPGDEAFF
>TRBJ2-3|-|-|TRBV3-1/TRBV3-2
TGTGCCAGCAGCCAAGGTTCGTGGGAGAAGCTGGATACGCAGTATTTT
CASSQGSWEKLDTQYF
>TRBJ2-6|-|-|TRBV19
TGTGCCAGTAGTATCAGCTCTGGGGCCAACGTCCTGACTTTC
CASSISSGANVLTF
>TRBJ1-4|-|-|TRBV5-4
TGTGCCAGCAGCTCTAATAATGAAAAACTGTTTTTT
CASSSNNEKLFF
>TRBJ1-3|-|-|TRBV7-8
TGTGCCAGCAGCTTACAAGAAATCAGAAACCCAAACACCATATATTTT
CASSLQEIRNPNTIYF
>TRBJ1-1|few|-|TRBV6-5
TGTGCCAGCGGCCGGGCTGGGAGGGGCATCACTGAAGCTTTCTTT
CASGRAGRGITEAFF
>TRBJ1-1|-|TRBD1|TRBV28
TGTGCCAGCAGAACTCGGACAGGGGACACTGAAGCTTTCTTT
CASRTRTGDTEAFF
>TRBJ1-4|-|TRBD1|TRBV28
TGTGCCGGACAGGGGAGTAGTGAAAAACTGTTTTTT
CAGQGSSEKLFF
>TRBJ2-7|-|-|TRBV7-2
TGTGCCACCAGTTTAGGGCCCGGGACCTACGAGCAGTACTTC
CATSLGPGTYEQYF
>TRBJ1-1|-|TRBD1|TRBV29-1
TGCAGCGTCGCCGGGACAGGGGGTAGGGACACTGAAGCTTTCTTT
CSVAGTGGRDTEAFF
>TRBJ2-5|-|-|TRBV9
TGTGCCAGCAGCGTATCAGGGGCGGCACAAGAGACCCAGTACTTC
CASSVSGAAQETQYF
>TRBJ2-7|-|TRBD2|TRBV5-1
TGCGCCAGCAGCTTGGTCTTTGGAGCGGGAGGATACGAGCAGTACTTC
CASSLVFGAGGYEQYF
>TRBJ1-3|-|-|TRBV6-5
TGTGCCAGCAGTTACCGTACAGGTTCGGGAAACACCATATATTTT
CASSYRTGSGNTIYF
>TRBJ1-6|-|TRBD1|TRBV5-1
TGCGCCAGCAGCTCCGCCGGGACAGGGGGTTCACCCCTCCACTTT
CASSSAGTGGSPLHF
>TRBJ1-5|-|-|TRBV6-5
TGTGCCACCAGGTTGACAGGTACCAATCAGCCCCAGCATTTT
CATRLTGTNQPQHF
>TRBJ2-1|-|-|TRBV7-9
TGTGCCAGCAGCCTGTCCGAGGGAGGAGAGCAGTTCTTC
CASSLSEGGEQFF
>TRBJ1-1|-|TRBD1|TRBV6-4
TGTGCCAGCAGGCCGGACAGGGAGAACACTGAAGCTTTCTTT
CASRPDRENTEAFF
>TRBJ1-6|-|TRBD1|TRBV3-1/TRBV3-2
TGTGCCAGCAGCCGCCTGTTCGGACAGGGTAATTCACCCCTCCACTTT
CASSRLFGQGNSPLHF
>TRBJ2-7|-|-|TRBV28
TGTGCCAGCAGTTTGGGCACGGTCGGCTACGAGCAGTACTTC
CASSLGTVGYEQYF
>TRBJ2-3|-|TRBD2|TRBV3-1/TRBV3-2
TGTGCCAGCAGCCACACGGGGGGGCCGGGAGATACGCAGTATTTT
CASSHTGGPGDTQYF
>TRBJ1-2|-|-|TRBV29-1
TGCAGCGTTGTGGCTCACTATGGCTACACCTTC
CSVVAHYGYTF